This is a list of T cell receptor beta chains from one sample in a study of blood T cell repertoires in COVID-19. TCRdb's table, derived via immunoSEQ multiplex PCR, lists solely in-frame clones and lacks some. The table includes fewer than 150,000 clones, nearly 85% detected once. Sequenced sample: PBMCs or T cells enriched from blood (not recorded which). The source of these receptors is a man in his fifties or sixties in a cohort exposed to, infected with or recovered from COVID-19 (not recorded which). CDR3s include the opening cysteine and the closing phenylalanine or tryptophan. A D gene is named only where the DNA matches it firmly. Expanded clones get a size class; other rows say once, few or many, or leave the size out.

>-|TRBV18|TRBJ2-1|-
TGTGCCAGCCGGCGGGACTCGCAGGAGAATGAGCAGTTCTTC
CASRRDSQENEQFF
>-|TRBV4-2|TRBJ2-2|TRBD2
TGTGCCAGCAGCCCTCTGGCGGGAGGAAAAACCGGGGAGCTGTTTTTT
CASSPLAGGKTGELFF
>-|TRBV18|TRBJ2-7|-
TGTGCCAGCGGGAGGGGGTCCTACGAGCAGTACTTC
CASGRGSYEQYF
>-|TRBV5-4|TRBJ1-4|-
TGTGCCAGCAGCTTCCTTCCGGGGGAAAAACTGTTTTTT
CASSFLPGEKLFF
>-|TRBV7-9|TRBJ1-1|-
TGTGCCAGCAGCTTAAGGCCCTCAGGGGAGATGAACACTGAAGCTTTCTTT
CASSLRPSGEMNTEAFF
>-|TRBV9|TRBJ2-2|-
TGTGCCAGCAGCTCCCAGGTGGGCACCGGGGAGCTGTTTTTT
CASSSQVGTGELFF
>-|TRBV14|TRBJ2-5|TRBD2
TGTGCCAGCAGCCAGTTCGGGACTAGCGGGAAACAAGAGACCCAGTACTTC
CASSQFGTSGKQETQYF
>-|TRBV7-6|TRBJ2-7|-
TGTGCCAGCAGCCCCGGGACATTTTCCTACGAGCAGTACTTC
CASSPGTFSYEQYF
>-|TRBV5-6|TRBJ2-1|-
TGTGCCAGCAGCTTGATTCTGAGCTCCTACAATGAGCAGTTCTTC
CASSLILSSYNEQFF
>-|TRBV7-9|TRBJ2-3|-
TGTGCCAGCGGAGGGCCGGGAGATACGCAGTATTTT
CASGGPGDTQYF
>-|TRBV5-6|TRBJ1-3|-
TGTGCCAGCAGCTTGGGGCGGCAAGACACCATATATTTT
CASSLGRQDTIYF
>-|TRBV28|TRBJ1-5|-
TGTGCCAGCAGCCCAGGGGTCAGCAATCAGCCCCAGCATTTT
CASSPGVSNQPQHF
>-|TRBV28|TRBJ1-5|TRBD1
TGTGCCAGCAGTTTTGGCCAGGGGGGTCAGCCCCAGCATTTT
CASSFGQGGQPQHF
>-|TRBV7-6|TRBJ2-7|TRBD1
TGTGCCAGCAGCCCCCCAGGACAGGGGTCCGACCACGAGCAGTACTTC
CASSPPGQGSDHEQYF
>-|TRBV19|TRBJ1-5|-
TGTGCCAGTAGTCTACGGGGGATCCAGCCCCAGCATTTT
CASSLRGIQPQHF
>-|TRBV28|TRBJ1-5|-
TGTGCCAGCAGTTTAGCGGGAGGACCTAGCAATCAGCCCCAGCATTTT
CASSLAGGPSNQPQHF
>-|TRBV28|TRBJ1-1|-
TGTGCCAGTTTCGGGGTGGGCACTGAAGCTTTCTTT
CASFGVGTEAFF
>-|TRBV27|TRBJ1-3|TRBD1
TGTGCCAGTTCCCGGGACAGGAGTGGAAACACCATATATTTT
CASSRDRSGNTIYF
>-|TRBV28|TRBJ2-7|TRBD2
TGTGCCAGCAGCTCACCCGGCCCGGCGGGAGACCACTTC
CASSSPGPAGDHF
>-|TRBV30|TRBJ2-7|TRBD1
TGTGCCTGGACCCGACAGGGATACGAGCAGTACTTC
CAWTRQGYEQYF
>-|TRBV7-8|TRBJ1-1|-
TGTGCCAGCAGCTCTAGACAGGCACACACTGAAGCTTTCTTT
CASSSRQAHTEAFF
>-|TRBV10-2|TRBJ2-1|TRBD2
TGCGCCAGCAGTCCCTCGACTAGCGGGAGATCGGATGAGCAGTTCTTC
CASSPSTSGRSDEQFF
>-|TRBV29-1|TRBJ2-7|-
TGCAGCGGCGTGACACATTCCTACGAGCAGTACTTC
CSGVTHSYEQYF
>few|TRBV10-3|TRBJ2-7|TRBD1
TGTGCCATCAGGGGGACAGCTCTCGGGGAGCAGTACTTC
CAIRGTALGEQYF
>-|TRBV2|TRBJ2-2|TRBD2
TGTGCCAGCAGTAGCGGGAGGATGGCCGGGGAGCTGTTTTTT
CASSSGRMAGELFF
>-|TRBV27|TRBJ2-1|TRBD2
TGTGCCAGCAGCTACGGACTAGCACACCAGGGTGAGCAGTTCTTC
CASSYGLAHQGEQFF
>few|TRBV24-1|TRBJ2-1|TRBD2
TGTGCCACCAGTGCCAGCTTAGCGGGAGACTACAATGAGCAGTTCTTC
CATSASLAGDYNEQFF
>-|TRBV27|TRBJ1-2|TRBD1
TGTGCCAGCAGTCCCGGATGGACAGGGGGCAGCTACACCTTC
CASSPGWTGGSYTF
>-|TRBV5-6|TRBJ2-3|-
TGTGCCAGCAGCTTGGATGGAGAATTCACAGATACGCAGTATTTT
CASSLDGEFTDTQYF
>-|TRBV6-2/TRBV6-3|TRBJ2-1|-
TGTGCCAGCAGTTACTCCAGCTCCTACAATGAGCAGTTCTTC
CASSYSSSYNEQFF
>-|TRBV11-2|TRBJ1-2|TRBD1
TGTGCCAGCAGCACGCTTTCAGGGGGAGCTTACTCCTATGGCTACACCTTC
CASSTLSGGAYSYGYTF
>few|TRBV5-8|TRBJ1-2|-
TGTGCCAGCAGCTTGGGGCAGGTCACCTATGGCTACACCTTC
CASSLGQVTYGYTF
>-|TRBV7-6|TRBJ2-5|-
TGTGCCAGCAGCTCCTACCAGGTCCAAGAGACCCAGTACTTC
CASSSYQVQETQYF
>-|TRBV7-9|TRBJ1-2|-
TGTGCCAGCAGCCCAGGGGCCTATGGCTACACCTTC
CASSPGAYGYTF
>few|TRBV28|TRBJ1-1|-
TGTGCCAGCAGTCCCGCGGGGAGTCCGAGAGCGAACACTGAAGCTTTCTTT
CASSPAGSPRANTEAFF
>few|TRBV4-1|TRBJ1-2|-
TGCGCCAGCAGCCAAGGGGGAGCTAACTATGGCTACACCTTC
CASSQGGANYGYTF
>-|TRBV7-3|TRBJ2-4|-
TGTGCCAGCAGCTTTGGGACAAGGGACATTCAGTACTTC
CASSFGTRDIQYF
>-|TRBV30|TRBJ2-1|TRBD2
TGTGCCTGGAGTGTAGGACTAGCGGGGATCAATGAGCAGTTCTTC
CAWSVGLAGINEQFF
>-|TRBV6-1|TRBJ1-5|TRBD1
TGTGCCAGCAGTGAAAAAGGGACAGGGGTTAGCAATCAGCCCCAGCATTTT
CASSEKGTGVSNQPQHF
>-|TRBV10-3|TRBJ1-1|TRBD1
TGTGCCATCAGATTGGACAGGGCCTCTGAAGCTTTCTTT
CAIRLDRASEAFF
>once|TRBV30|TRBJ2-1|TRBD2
TGTGCCTGGAGTGTACGAGCGGGGGTCTATGAGCAGTTCTTC
CAWSVRAGVYEQFF
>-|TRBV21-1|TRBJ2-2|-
TGTGCCAGCAGCCCCCAGGGAAGGGAGAACACCGGGGAGCTGTTTTTT
CASSPQGRENTGELFF
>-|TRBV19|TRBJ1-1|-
TGTGCCAGTAGCCGCCGGACAGAGAACACTGAAGCTTTCTTT
CASSRRTENTEAFF
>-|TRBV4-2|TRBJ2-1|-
TGTGCCAGCAGCCAAGAACCTGGCGGGGCTAGCGAGCAGTTCTTC
CASSQEPGGASEQFF
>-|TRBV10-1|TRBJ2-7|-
TGCGCCAGCAGTGAGTCCATGGGGCTATTACAGTACGAGCAGTACTTC
CASSESMGLLQYEQYF
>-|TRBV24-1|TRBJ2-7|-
TGTGCCACCAGTGATGGAGGTTACGAGCAGTACTTC
CATSDGGYEQYF
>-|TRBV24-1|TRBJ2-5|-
TGTGCCACCAGTGACCCGGCCCCGGGAGAGGTGGTAGAGACCCAGTACTTC
CATSDPAPGEVVETQYF
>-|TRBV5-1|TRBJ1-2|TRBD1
TGCGCCAGCAGCCCGGGGGGACAGGTACGCAACTATGGCTACACCTTC
CASSPGGQVRNYGYTF
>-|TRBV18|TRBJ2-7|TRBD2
TGTGCCAGCTCACCCCCCGAGCGGGAGCACTCCTACGAGCAGTACTTC
CASSPPEREHSYEQYF
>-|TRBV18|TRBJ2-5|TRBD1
TGTGCCAGCTCACGACAGGGGAAAGGGGGCCAAGAGACCCAGTACTTC
CASSRQGKGGQETQYF
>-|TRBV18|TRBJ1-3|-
TGTGCCAGCTCACCGGCCGGACTCAGCCCGGGAAACACCATATATTTT
CASSPAGLSPGNTIYF
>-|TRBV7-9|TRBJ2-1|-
TGTGCCAGCAGCCCCCCTCTGCTATCTGAGCAGTTCTTC
CASSPPLLSEQFF
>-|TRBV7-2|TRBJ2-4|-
TGTGCCAGCAGTTTAAATCAAGGGGGATCCCAAAGAAAAAACATTCAGTACTTC
CASSLNQGGSQRKNIQYF
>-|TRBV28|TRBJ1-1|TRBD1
TGTGCCAGCAGTTTACAGGGGGTTGATGAAGCTTTCTTT
CASSLQGVDEAFF
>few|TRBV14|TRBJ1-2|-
TGTGCCAGCAGCCCCCTCGGACACCAAGAGTATGGCTACACCTTC
CASSPLGHQEYGYTF
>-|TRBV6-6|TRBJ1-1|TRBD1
TGTGCCAGCAGTTACTCGACCGGGACAGGGATATGGGCTTTCTTT
CASSYSTGTGIWAFF
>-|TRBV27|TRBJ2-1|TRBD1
TGTGCCAGCAGTTTATACATGATTCAGGGGGATGAGCAGTTCTTC
CASSLYMIQGDEQFF
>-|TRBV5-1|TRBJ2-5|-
TGCGCCAGCACGCAGGAGTGGGGGACTCAAGAGACCCAGTACTTC
CASTQEWGTQETQYF
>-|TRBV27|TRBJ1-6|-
TGTGCCAGCAGTTTTGTCCAGAATTCACCCCTCCACTTT
CASSFVQNSPLHF